This T cell receptor (beta chain) was profiled in a study of T cell responses to AZD1222 COVID-19 vaccine. Trimming shortened V by 7 bases and J by 0 bases, and 16 bases separated the two germline ends. The germline V gene has CDR1 MDHEN and CDR2 SYDVKM. There are 16 residues in the CDR3. Method: immunoSEQ multiplex PCR; TCRdb's copy keeps in-frame clones and lacks some. The sample holds 45,000 to 55,000 clones, roughly four fifths seen once. This TCR derives from an adult in good health. Sample: peripheral blood, taken on day 0 of AZD1222 vaccination. The V and J genes are TRBV28 and TRBJ1-3; TRBD1 is a possible D gene (6 bases). The chain's CDR3 is CASMGARSTSGNTIYF. CDR3 nucleotides: TGTGCCAGCATGGGGGCACGGTCAACCTCTGGAAACACCATATATTTT. The whole variable domain, filled in from reference TRBV28 and TRBJ1-3, reads DVKVTQSSRYLVKRTGEKVFLECVQDMDHENMFWYRQDPGLGLRLIYFSYDVKMKEKGDIPEGYSVSREKKERFSLILESASTNQTSMYLCASMGARSTSGNTIYFGEGSWLTVV.